This is a list of T cell receptor beta chains from one sample in a study of blood T cell repertoires in COVID-19. Libraries were prepared by immunoSEQ multiplex PCR; TCRdb keeps only in-frame clonotypes and omits some of them. The table has about 360,000 clones, around 86% seen once. Sequencing used peripheral blood. The receptors originated from a human donor in a cohort sampled during active COVID-19. The CDR3 runs from the conserved cysteine through the conserved F or W. The order of the fields is J gene, clone size, V gene, D gene, CDR3 protein, CDR3 DNA. D genes are given only for firm matches. The size entry is marked missing in some rows and otherwise reads once, few, many or a size class.

J gene: TRBJ2-7
clone size: few
V gene: TRBV6-5
D gene: -
CDR3 protein: CATSRAYEQYF
CDR3 DNA: TGTGCCACGTCCCGAGCATACGAGCAGTACTTC

J gene: TRBJ2-6
clone size: -
V gene: TRBV6-4
D gene: -
CDR3 protein: CASSASSGANVLTF
CDR3 DNA: TGTGCCAGCAGTGCTTCCTCTGGGGCCAACGTCCTGACTTTC

J gene: TRBJ1-1
clone size: -
V gene: TRBV2
D gene: -
CDR3 protein: CASSFQNEAFF
CDR3 DNA: TGTGCCAGCAGTTTCCAGAATGAAGCTTTCTTT

J gene: TRBJ2-5
clone size: -
V gene: TRBV5-1
D gene: TRBD1
CDR3 protein: CASSLEGTGPETQYF
CDR3 DNA: TGCGCCAGCAGCTTGGAAGGGACAGGGCCTGAGACCCAGTACTTC

J gene: TRBJ1-4
clone size: -
V gene: TRBV2
D gene: -
CDR3 protein: CASRRRAGGNEKLFF
CDR3 DNA: TGTGCCAGCAGGCGACGGGCAGGAGGTAATGAAAAACTGTTTTTT

J gene: TRBJ2-5
clone size: -
V gene: TRBV6-5
D gene: -
CDR3 protein: CASRVGADQETQYF
CDR3 DNA: TGTGCCAGCAGGGTCGGAGCGGATCAAGAGACCCAGTACTTC

J gene: TRBJ1-5
clone size: -
V gene: TRBV3-1/TRBV3-2
D gene: -
CDR3 protein: CASGDDNQPQHF
CDR3 DNA: TGTGCCAGCGGAGATGACAATCAGCCCCAGCATTTT

J gene: TRBJ2-1
clone size: -
V gene: TRBV19
D gene: -
CDR3 protein: CATAGGPGNEQFF
CDR3 DNA: TGTGCCACCGCCGGGGGGCCGGGCAATGAGCAGTTCTTC

J gene: TRBJ2-7
clone size: many
V gene: TRBV4-1
D gene: TRBD1
CDR3 protein: CASSHGTGGGYEQYF
CDR3 DNA: TGCGCCAGCAGCCACGGGACAGGGGGCGGCTACGAGCAGTACTTC

J gene: TRBJ1-1
clone size: -
V gene: TRBV7-8
D gene: -
CDR3 protein: CASSLGLAEAFF
CDR3 DNA: TGTGCCAGCAGCTTAGGACTTGCTGAAGCTTTCTTT

J gene: TRBJ1-5
clone size: -
V gene: TRBV14
D gene: TRBD1
CDR3 protein: CASSQDQPRTGDRGQPQHF
CDR3 DNA: TGTGCCAGCAGCCAAGATCAACCAAGGACAGGGGATCGGGGTCAGCCCCAGCATTTT

J gene: TRBJ2-1
clone size: -
V gene: TRBV18
D gene: -
CDR3 protein: CASSPSMGTTNEQFF
CDR3 DNA: TGTGCCAGCTCACCAAGTATGGGGACAACAAACGAGCAGTTCTTC

J gene: TRBJ1-4
clone size: -
V gene: TRBV7-6
D gene: -
CDR3 protein: CASSLETAFNEKLFF
CDR3 DNA: TGTGCCAGCAGCTTAGAGACAGCCTTTAATGAAAAACTGTTTTTT

J gene: TRBJ2-1
clone size: -
V gene: TRBV3-1/TRBV3-2
D gene: TRBD2
CDR3 protein: CASSQDRGGRAVSEQFF
CDR3 DNA: TGTGCCAGCAGCCAAGATCGGGGCGGGAGGGCCGTAAGTGAGCAGTTCTTC

J gene: TRBJ2-7
clone size: -
V gene: TRBV14
D gene: TRBD2
CDR3 protein: CASSQGRLAGANEQYF
CDR3 DNA: TGTGCCAGCAGCCAAGGTCGCCTAGCGGGAGCAAACGAGCAGTACTTC

J gene: TRBJ2-5
clone size: -
V gene: TRBV6-5
D gene: TRBD2
CDR3 protein: CASSTMGLAGETQYF
CDR3 DNA: TGTGCCAGCAGTACCATGGGACTAGCGGGAGAGACCCAGTACTTC

J gene: TRBJ2-5
clone size: -
V gene: TRBV28
D gene: TRBD2
CDR3 protein: CASSVGGRAYQETQYF
CDR3 DNA: TGTGCCAGCAGTGTCGGGGGGAGGGCGTACCAAGAGACCCAGTACTTC

J gene: TRBJ1-2
clone size: -
V gene: TRBV5-1
D gene: TRBD1
CDR3 protein: CASSGTGGPYGYTF
CDR3 DNA: TGCGCCAGCAGCGGAACAGGGGGCCCCTATGGCTACACCTTC

J gene: TRBJ1-5
clone size: -
V gene: TRBV7-2
D gene: TRBD1
CDR3 protein: CASSLRTGKNQPQHF
CDR3 DNA: TGTGCCAGCAGCTTAAGGACAGGGAAGAATCAGCCCCAGCATTTT

J gene: TRBJ2-1
clone size: -
V gene: TRBV5-6
D gene: -
CDR3 protein: CASSLWRSSYNEQFF
CDR3 DNA: TGTGCCAGCAGCTTATGGCGGAGCTCCTACAATGAGCAGTTCTTC

J gene: TRBJ1-4
clone size: -
V gene: TRBV7-2
D gene: -
CDR3 protein: CASSFLLGAANEKLFF
CDR3 DNA: TGTGCCAGCAGCTTCCTCCTGGGGGCGGCTAATGAAAAACTGTTTTTT

J gene: TRBJ2-7
clone size: -
V gene: TRBV23-1
D gene: TRBD2
CDR3 protein: CASSQLKAGAWEQYF
CDR3 DNA: TGCGCCAGCAGTCAATTAAAAGCGGGAGCGTGGGAGCAGTACTTC

J gene: TRBJ2-3
clone size: -
V gene: TRBV24-1
D gene: TRBD2
CDR3 protein: CATSDLLGGGGQYF
CDR3 DNA: TGTGCCACCAGTGATTTGCTTGGCGGGGGGGGTCAGTATTTT

J gene: TRBJ1-1
clone size: few
V gene: TRBV15
D gene: -
CDR3 protein: CATSRDRRTEAFF
CDR3 DNA: TGTGCCACCAGCAGAGATCGCAGGACTGAAGCTTTCTTT

J gene: TRBJ2-1
clone size: -
V gene: TRBV9
D gene: TRBD2
CDR3 protein: CASSVELAGKNEQFF
CDR3 DNA: TGTGCCAGCAGCGTGGAACTAGCGGGAAAGAATGAGCAGTTCTTC

J gene: TRBJ2-3
clone size: -
V gene: TRBV9
D gene: TRBD2
CDR3 protein: CASSVSGGADTQYF
CDR3 DNA: TGTGCCAGCAGCGTTAGCGGGGGGGCAGATACGCAGTATTTT